Listed below are T cell receptor beta chains from one sample, sequenced in a study of blood T cell repertoires in COVID-19. TCRdb keeps only in-frame clones here, not all; method: immunoSEQ multiplex PCR. Of 200,000 to 250,000 clones in the sample, about 83% are singletons; the top ten hold about 7%. Sequences were obtained from PBMCs or T cells enriched from blood (not recorded which). The receptors were gathered from a woman aged 40-49 years who had recovered from COVID-19. CDR3s include the opening cysteine and the closing phenylalanine or tryptophan. The D gene is left open where the match is weak. Size is omitted from some rows. Given values are once, few, many or a class for expanded clones.

j_gene,abundance,d_gene,v_gene,CDR3aa,CDR3nt
TRBJ2-1,-,TRBD2,TRBV6-4,CASSVRLAGEQFF,TGTGCCAGCAGTGTGAGACTAGCGGGTGAGCAGTTCTTC
TRBJ2-3,-,TRBD2,TRBV29-1,CSDLAGVVDTQYF,TGCAGCGACCTAGCGGGAGTGGTAGATACGCAGTATTTT
TRBJ1-1,-,-,TRBV13,CASSLGPRTEAFF,TGTGCCAGCAGCTTAGGGCCCCGGACTGAAGCTTTCTTT
TRBJ2-7,-,TRBD1,TRBV28,CASSLAGTGLPSQDF,TGTGCCAGCAGTTTGGCCGGGACAGGGCTGCCCTCCCAAGACTTC
TRBJ2-1,-,-,TRBV5-4,CASSLDYEQFF,TGTGCCAGCAGCTTGGACTATGAGCAGTTCTTC
TRBJ2-2,-,-,TRBV19,CASSLAGQWSGELFF,TGTGCCAGTAGTTTGGCGGGCCAATGGTCCGGGGAGCTGTTTTTT
TRBJ1-6,-,-,TRBV11-3,CASSWIGRGGNSPLHF,TGTGCCAGCAGCTGGATAGGAAGGGGCGGCAATTCACCCCTCCACTTT
TRBJ2-5,-,-,TRBV5-1,CASSSGTAQETQYF,TGCGCCAGCAGTTCCGGGACTGCCCAAGAGACCCAGTACTTC
TRBJ1-2,-,-,TRBV20-1,CSASLGYGYTF,TGCAGTGCTAGTCTCGGCTATGGCTACACCTTC
TRBJ1-2,-,TRBD1,TRBV12-3/TRBV12-4,CASSRTGGYGYTF,TGTGCCAGCAGTAGGACAGGGGGCTATGGCTACACCTTC
TRBJ2-3,-,TRBD2,TRBV27,CASSLFPAGGSTDTQYF,TGTGCCAGCAGTTTATTCCCAGCGGGAGGCAGCACAGATACGCAGTATTTT
TRBJ1-1,-,-,TRBV29-1,CSVEGTAGTEAFF,TGCAGCGTTGAAGGGACAGCAGGGACTGAAGCTTTCTTT
TRBJ2-6,once,-,TRBV2,CASSDVIRGGYSGANVLTF,TGTGCCAGCAGTGATGTTATAAGGGGGGGATACTCTGGGGCCAACGTCCTGACTTTC
TRBJ2-7,few,TRBD2,TRBV10-3,CAISELAGESYEQYF,TGTGCCATCAGTGAGCTAGCGGGAGAGTCCTACGAGCAGTACTTC
TRBJ2-6,-,TRBD1,TRBV27,CASSPQGAISSGANVLTF,TGTGCCAGCAGTCCCCAGGGGGCCATAAGCTCTGGGGCCAACGTCCTGACTTTC
TRBJ1-2,-,TRBD1,TRBV4-2,CASSQIPIQGNYGYTF,TGTGCCAGCAGCCAAATCCCCATACAGGGGAACTATGGCTACACCTTC
TRBJ1-2,-,-,TRBV2,CASNGEFGYGYTF,TGTGCCAGCAATGGGGAGTTTGGCTATGGCTACACCTTC
TRBJ1-3,-,-,TRBV9,CASSTLDSSGNTIYF,TGTGCCAGCAGCACCCTGGACAGCTCTGGAAACACCATATATTTT
TRBJ1-4,-,TRBD1,TRBV19,CASRHSGGNEKLFF,TGTGCCAGCAGGCATTCAGGGGGCAATGAAAAACTGTTTTTT
TRBJ1-1,-,TRBD1,TRBV3-1/TRBV3-2,CASSAGGTEAFF,TGTGCCAGCAGCGCAGGGGGTACTGAAGCTTTCTTT
TRBJ2-3,-,TRBD2,TRBV5-6,CASSPGLPSTDTQYF,TGTGCCAGCAGCCCGGGACTACCTAGCACAGATACGCAGTATTTT
TRBJ2-6,-,-,TRBV7-2,CASSPKFTGYSGANVLTF,TGTGCCAGCAGCCCCAAGTTCACGGGGTACTCTGGGGCCAACGTCCTGACTTTC
TRBJ1-2,-,TRBD1,TRBV9,CASSGGQGWDGYTF,TGTGCCAGCAGCGGGGGACAGGGGTGGGATGGCTACACCTTC
TRBJ2-3,-,TRBD1,TRBV5-1,CASSWTGILGDTQYF,TGCGCCAGCAGCTGGACAGGGATTTTAGGAGATACGCAGTATTTT
TRBJ2-7,once,-,TRBV28,CASSRSGYEQYF,TGTGCCAGCAGTAGGAGCGGCTACGAGCAGTACTTC
TRBJ1-6,-,-,TRBV5-1,CASHGEVNSPLHF,TGCGCCAGCCACGGTGAGGTTAATTCACCCCTCCACTTT
TRBJ1-2,once,TRBD1,TRBV5-1,CASSSSTGDSGYTF,TGCGCCAGCAGCTCTTCAACAGGGGATTCTGGCTACACCTTC
TRBJ1-2,-,-,TRBV28,CASRPRDYGYTF,TGTGCCAGCAGACCCCGGGACTATGGCTACACCTTC
TRBJ2-2,-,-,TRBV5-1,CASSLGVVGELFF,TGCGCCAGCAGCTTGGGAGTGGTGGGGGAGCTGTTTTTT
TRBJ2-7,-,TRBD1,TRBV11-2,CASSLLTGGEYEQYF,TGTGCCAGCAGCTTGTTGACAGGGGGGGAGTACGAGCAGTACTTC
TRBJ1-1,-,-,TRBV5-1,CASSLEGRATEAFF,TGCGCCAGCAGCTTGGAGGGGCGCGCCACTGAAGCTTTCTTT
TRBJ1-2,-,TRBD1,TRBV27,CASRTETGAGYTF,TGTGCCAGCAGAACCGAGACAGGGGCGGGCTACACCTTC
TRBJ2-4,once,TRBD1,TRBV30,CAWSDRGVAKNIQYF,TGTGCCTGGAGTGACAGGGGTGTAGCCAAAAACATTCAGTACTTC
TRBJ2-1,-,-,TRBV10-1,CASSDGRFSNEQFF,TGCGCCAGCAGTGATGGTCGGTTCTCCAATGAGCAGTTCTTC
TRBJ2-1,-,TRBD1,TRBV29-1,CSARDRGTNEQFF,TGCAGCGCCCGGGACAGGGGGACCAATGAGCAGTTCTTC
TRBJ1-1,few,-,TRBV14,CASSHIWAAFF,TGTGCCAGCAGCCACATCTGGGCGGCTTTCTTT
TRBJ1-6,-,-,TRBV11-2,CASSFRGTDNSPLHF,TGTGCCAGCAGCTTCCGGGGGACTGATAATTCACCCCTCCACTTT
TRBJ1-2,-,-,TRBV29-1,CSAGQRGSYGYTF,TGCAGCGCAGGACAGCGAGGTTCCTATGGCTACACCTTC
TRBJ2-1,-,-,TRBV11-2,CASSSGQGPYNEQFF,TGTGCCAGCAGCTCGGGTCAGGGCCCTTACAATGAGCAGTTCTTC
TRBJ2-1,-,TRBD2,TRBV5-6,CASSLDVAGGPSDEQFF,TGTGCCAGCAGCTTGGATGTAGCGGGAGGGCCCTCGGATGAGCAGTTCTTC
TRBJ1-4,once,-,TRBV30,CAWSVSSEKLFF,TGTGCCTGGAGTGTATCTAGCGAAAAACTGTTTTTT